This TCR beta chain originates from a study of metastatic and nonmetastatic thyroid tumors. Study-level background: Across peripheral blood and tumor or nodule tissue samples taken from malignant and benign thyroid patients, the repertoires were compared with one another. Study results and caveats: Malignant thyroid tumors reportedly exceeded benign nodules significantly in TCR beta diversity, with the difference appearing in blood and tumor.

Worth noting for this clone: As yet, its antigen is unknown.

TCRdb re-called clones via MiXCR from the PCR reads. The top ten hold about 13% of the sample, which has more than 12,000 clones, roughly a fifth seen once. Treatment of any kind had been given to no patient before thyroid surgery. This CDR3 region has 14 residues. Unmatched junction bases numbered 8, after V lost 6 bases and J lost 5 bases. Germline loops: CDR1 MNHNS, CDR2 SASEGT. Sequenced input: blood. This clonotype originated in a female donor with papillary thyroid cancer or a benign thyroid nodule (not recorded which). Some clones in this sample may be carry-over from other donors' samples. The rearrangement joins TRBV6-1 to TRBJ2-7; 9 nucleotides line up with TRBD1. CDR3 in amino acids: CASRRPGTGNEQYF. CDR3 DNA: TGTGCCAGCAGGCGTCCCGGGACAGGGAACGAGCAGTACTTC.